The clone carrying this TCR beta chain was seen only once. TCRdb reprocessed the 5' RACE reads with MiXCR, giving one entry per CDR3 protein. The sample carries some 500,000 distinct CDR3 sequences, roughly 21% recorded once. In germline, CDR1 is LGHDT, CDR2 YNNKEL (reference sequence). CDR3 length equals 12 residues. Trimming cost V 8 bases and J 3 bases, with 9 bases left between them. The data originate from a study of identical twins. These same data were also listed under a study on T cells expressing NK-cell markers. That report notes: With respect to HCMV, most of the eight sequenced donors were seropositive, and one was seronegative.

The chain employs TRBV3-1 and TRBJ2-3, with D possibly being TRBD1 (6 bases). This TCR was sampled from a woman aged 18 to 35 in good health. Sequenced material: CD4+ T cells sorted from blood. DNA for the CDR3: TGTGCCAGCGGGGGCTTAACAGATACGCAGTATTTT. This translates into CASGGLTDTQYF.